A selection of T cell receptor beta chains follows, all from one sample in a study of T cell repertoires in aging, cancer and after chemotherapy. TCRdb called the multiplex PCR reads again in MiXCR, with one record for every CDR3 protein. The top ten clones hold roughly a tenth of a sample with more than 15,000 distinct CDR3 sequences, roughly 53% of them seen once. Sequencing input: blood. The receptor set was obtained from a human donor in good health. The conserved cysteine and the conserved F or W are not part of the CDR3 here.

v_call cdr3_aa
TRBV15 ATRVLLGTGELF
TRBV6-5 ASTSGTGTGNTIY
TRBV6-5 ASSYSGGQGPSGANVLT
TRBV27 ASSHGRTDEKLF
TRBV6-5 ASSDGPNQPQH
TRBV18 ASSPDIDDYGYT
TRBV27 ASSLRQGLLSSEKLF
TRBV7-2 ASSLAGGGIGTDTQY
TRBV6-4 ASSDSGGGNTGELF
TRBV12-3/TRBV12-4 ASRPGLVLDGANVLT
TRBV5-1 ASSLDITGELF
TRBV12-3/TRBV12-4 ASRRLRGAGGLYNEQF
TRBV27 ASGRREGPGEQY
TRBV27 ASSTSGKGRSYEQY
TRBV19 ASSRRPGEVGELF
TRBV6-4 ASSVTGTGELF
TRBV27 ASSTGLARNEQF
TRBV19 ASSPRTRSANEQF
TRBV6-1 ASSEALAGGSYNEQF
TRBV6-5 ASRREQASSGANVLT
TRBV5-6 ASSLDPGGTYEQY
TRBV11-1 ASSPIGRGQETQY
TRBV29-1 SVEWVSTDTQY
TRBV27 ASSGPYGTQY
TRBV19 ASSGRSTEPQH
TRBV6-5 ASSYWGGTDSYEQY
TRBV5-6 ASSYSGLTDTQY
TRBV19 ASSISGQRATEAF
TRBV12-3/TRBV12-4 ASTPGQNYEQY
TRBV19 ASSIAETGTYEQY
TRBV19 ASSMGRNTGELF
TRBV19 ASSPLSIGGADTQY
TRBV6-1 ASGGAGTASYNEQF
TRBV19 ASSPQRGYTEAF
TRBV30 AWSQSGDQPQH
TRBV27 ASNLRGAYEQY
TRBV19 ASSIGQGVGEKLF
TRBV29-1 SVHGQGSNEQY
TRBV27 ASSPAGPGLVLNEQY